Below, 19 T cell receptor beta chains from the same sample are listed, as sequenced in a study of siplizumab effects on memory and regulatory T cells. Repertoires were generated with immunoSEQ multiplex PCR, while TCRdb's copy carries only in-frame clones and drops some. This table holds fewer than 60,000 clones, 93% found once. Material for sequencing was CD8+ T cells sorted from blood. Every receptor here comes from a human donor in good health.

The CDR3 DNA follows: TGTGCCAGCAGCATGACGGGTATGGTAAATGAGCAGTTCTTC. It yields the protein CASSMTGMVNEQFF. The V call is TRBV7-3, the J call TRBJ2-1; no reliable D call. This CDR3 spans 14 amino acids. Trimming cost V 5 bases and J 7 bases, with 15 bases left between them. CDR1 SGHTA and CDR2 FQGTGA come from the germline V gene.

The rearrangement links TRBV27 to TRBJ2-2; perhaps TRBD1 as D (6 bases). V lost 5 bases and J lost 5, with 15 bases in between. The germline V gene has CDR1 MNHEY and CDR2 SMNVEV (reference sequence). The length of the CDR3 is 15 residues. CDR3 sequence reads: CASSIQGFKTGELFF. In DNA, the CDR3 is TGTGCCAGCAGTATACAGGGCTTCAAGACCGGGGAGCTGTTTTTT.

Here the CDR3 DNA reads TGTGCCAGCAGCTCGATCACGGGGCGTACCTACAATGAGCAGTTCTTC. Protein: CASSSITGRTYNEQFF. The chain has TRBV7-9 and TRBJ2-1, with D perhaps given as TRBD1 or TRBD2 (5 bases each). V lost 4 bases, J lost 2 bases, and 15 bases lay in between. The CDR3 sequence is 16 residues long. CDR1 and CDR2 (germline): SEHNR, FQNEAQ (reference sequence).

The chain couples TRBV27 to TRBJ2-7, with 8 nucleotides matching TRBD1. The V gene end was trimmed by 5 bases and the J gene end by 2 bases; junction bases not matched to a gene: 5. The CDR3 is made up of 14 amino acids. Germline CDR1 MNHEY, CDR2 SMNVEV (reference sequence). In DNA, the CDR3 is TGTGCCAGCAGTGAGACAGGGGATACCTACGAGCAGTACTTC. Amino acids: CASSETGDTYEQYF.

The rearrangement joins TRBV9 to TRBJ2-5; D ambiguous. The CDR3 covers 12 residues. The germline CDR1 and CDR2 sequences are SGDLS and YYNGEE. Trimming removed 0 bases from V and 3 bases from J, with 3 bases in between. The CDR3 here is CASSVAEETQYF. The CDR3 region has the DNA TGTGCCAGCAGCGTAGCTGAAGAGACCCAGTACTTC.

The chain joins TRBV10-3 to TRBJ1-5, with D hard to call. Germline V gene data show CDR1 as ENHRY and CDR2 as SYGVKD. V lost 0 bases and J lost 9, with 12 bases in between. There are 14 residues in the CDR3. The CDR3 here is CAISESADARPQHF. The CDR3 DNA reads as TGTGCCATCAGTGAGTCAGCGGATGCTCGGCCCCAGCATTTT.

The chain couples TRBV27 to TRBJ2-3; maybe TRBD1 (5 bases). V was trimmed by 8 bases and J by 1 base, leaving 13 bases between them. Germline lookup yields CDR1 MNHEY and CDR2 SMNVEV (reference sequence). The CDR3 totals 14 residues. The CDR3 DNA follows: TGTGCCAGCCCCAGGGTCTGGGGCACAGATACGCAGTATTTT. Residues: CASPRVWGTDTQYF.

The CDR3 protein is CASSRPGREPGNEQFF. CDR3 nucleotides: TGTGCCAGCAGCCGCCCCGGGCGGGAGCCGGGGAATGAGCAGTTCTTC. The rearrangement links TRBV4-2 to TRBJ2-1; 7 bases match TRBD2. The CDR3 spans 16 residues. The V gene's germline CDR1 is LGHNA and CDR2 YNFKEQ. The V and J ends lost 4 bases and 7 bases, in that order; junction bases with no gene match: 13.

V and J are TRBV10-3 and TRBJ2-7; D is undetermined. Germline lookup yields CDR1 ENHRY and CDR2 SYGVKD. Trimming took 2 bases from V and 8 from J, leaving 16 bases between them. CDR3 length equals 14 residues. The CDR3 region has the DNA TGTGCCATCAGTGAGGGCGGAGATACTACGCAGCAGTACTTC. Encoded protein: CAISEGGDTTQQYF.

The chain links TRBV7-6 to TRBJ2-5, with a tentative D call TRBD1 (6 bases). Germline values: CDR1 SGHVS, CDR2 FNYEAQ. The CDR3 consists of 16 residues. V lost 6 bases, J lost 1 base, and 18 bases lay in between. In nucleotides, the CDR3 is TGTGCCAGCAGAGAGAACAGGGTCCCCTCCCAAGAGACCCAGTACTTC. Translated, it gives CASRENRVPSQETQYF.

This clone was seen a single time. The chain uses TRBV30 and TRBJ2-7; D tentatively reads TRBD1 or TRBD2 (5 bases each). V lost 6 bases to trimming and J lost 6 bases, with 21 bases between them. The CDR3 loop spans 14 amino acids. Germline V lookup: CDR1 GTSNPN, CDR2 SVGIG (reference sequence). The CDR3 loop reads CACFRRDPPTEQYF. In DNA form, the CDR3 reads TGTGCCTGCTTCCGCAGGGACCCACCTACCGAGCAGTACTTC.

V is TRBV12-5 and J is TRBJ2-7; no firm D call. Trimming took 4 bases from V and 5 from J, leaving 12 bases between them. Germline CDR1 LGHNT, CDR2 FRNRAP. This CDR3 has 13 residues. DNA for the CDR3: TGTGCTAGTGGTTGGGCAGGTTCCAACGAGCAGTACTTC. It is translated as CASGWAGSNEQYF.

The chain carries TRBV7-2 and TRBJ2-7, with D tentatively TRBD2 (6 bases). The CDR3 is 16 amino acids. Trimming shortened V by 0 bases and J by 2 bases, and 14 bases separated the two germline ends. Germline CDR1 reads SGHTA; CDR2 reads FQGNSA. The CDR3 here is CASSLARGTDPYEQYF. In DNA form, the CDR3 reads TGTGCCAGCAGCTTAGCGCGCGGGACGGACCCCTACGAGCAGTACTTC.

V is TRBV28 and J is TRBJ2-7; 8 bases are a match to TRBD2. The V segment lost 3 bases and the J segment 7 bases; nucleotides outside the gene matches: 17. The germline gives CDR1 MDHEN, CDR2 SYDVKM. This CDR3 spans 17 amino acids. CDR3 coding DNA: TGTGCCAGCAGTTTTTATCGGGGGGGTAGCGGACCAATGGAGCAGTACTTC. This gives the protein CASSFYRGGSGPMEQYF.

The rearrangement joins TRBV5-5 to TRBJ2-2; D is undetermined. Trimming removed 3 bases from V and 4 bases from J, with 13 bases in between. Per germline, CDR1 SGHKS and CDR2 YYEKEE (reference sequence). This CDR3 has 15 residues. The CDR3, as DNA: TGTGCCAGCAGCTGGAATCGAGTTCGCACCGGGGAGCTGTTTTTT. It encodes CASSWNRVRTGELFF.

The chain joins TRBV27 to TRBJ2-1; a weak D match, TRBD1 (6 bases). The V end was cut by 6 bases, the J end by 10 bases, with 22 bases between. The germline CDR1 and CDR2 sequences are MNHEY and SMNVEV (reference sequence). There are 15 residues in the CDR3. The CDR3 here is CASRITGITVREQFF. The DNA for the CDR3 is TGTGCCAGCAGAATAACAGGGATTACTGTAAGAGAGCAGTTCTTC.

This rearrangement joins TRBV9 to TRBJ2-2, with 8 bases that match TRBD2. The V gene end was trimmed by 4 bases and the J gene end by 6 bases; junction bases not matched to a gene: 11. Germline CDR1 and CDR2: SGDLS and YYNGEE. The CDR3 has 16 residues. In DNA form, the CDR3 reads TGTGCCAGCAGCACCAATAGCGGGATCGGCGCCGGGGAGCTGTTTTTT. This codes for CASSTNSGIGAGELFF.

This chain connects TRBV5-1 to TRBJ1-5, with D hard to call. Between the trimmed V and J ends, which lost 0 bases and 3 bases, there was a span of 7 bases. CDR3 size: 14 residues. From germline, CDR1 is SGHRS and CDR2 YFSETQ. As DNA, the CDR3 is TGCGCCAGCAGCTTGGGGCCAGTCAATCAGCCCCAGCATTTT. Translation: CASSLGPVNQPQHF.

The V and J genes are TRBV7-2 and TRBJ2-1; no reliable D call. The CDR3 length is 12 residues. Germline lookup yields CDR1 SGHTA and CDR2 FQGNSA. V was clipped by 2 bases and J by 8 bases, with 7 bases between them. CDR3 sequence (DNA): TGTGCCAGCAGCTTAATTTGGGATGAGCAGTTCTTC. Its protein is CASSLIWDEQFF.